One and the same sample provided the 7 T cell receptor beta chains below, sequenced in a study of T cells in Graves' hyperthyroidism and ophthalmopathy. RNA transcripts served as the template for amplifying TCR beta CDR3 regions. The HTBI set primed first-round TCR CDR3 RT-PCR. TCRdb re-analysed the multiplex PCR reads in MiXCR, keeping a single row per CDR3 protein. This repertoire shows around 600,000 distinct CDR3 sequences, about 45% found once; its top ten account for about 7.7%. Sequenced input: peripheral blood or thyroid tissue (not recorded which). The receptors here all came from an adult man with Graves' disease, either hyperthyroidism or ophthalmopathy (not recorded which).

This clonotype was detected only a few times. The chain links TRBV7-9 to TRBJ2-7; 9 bases are shared with TRBD1. V was pared by 4 bases and J by 5 bases, with 9 bases of the junction left unmatched. CDR1 and CDR2 (germline): SEHNR, FQNEAQ (reference sequence). This CDR3 region has 15 residues. CDR3 sequence reads: CASSSLRTGANEQYF. The DNA of the CDR3 is TGTGCCAGCAGCTCCCTCCGGACAGGGGCCAACGAGCAGTACTTC. The whole variable domain, filled in from reference TRBV7-9 and TRBJ2-7, reads DTGVSQNPRHKITKRGQNVTFRCDPISEHNRLYWYRQTLGQGPEFLTYFQNEAQLEKSRLLSDRFSAERPKGSFSTLEIQRTEQGDSAMYLCASSSLRTGANEQYFGPGTRLTVT.

The sample holds a few counts of this clonotype. V gene TRBV19 combines with J gene TRBJ2-7; TRBD2 might be the D (5 bases). The CDR3 length is 13 residues. Germline V gene sequence: CDR1 LNHDA, CDR2 SQIVND (reference sequence). V shed 8 bases and J shed 2 bases, with 13 bases lying between them. This CDR3 reads CASSFGITYEQYF. CDR3 DNA sequence: TGTGCCAGTTCGTTCGGGATTACCTACGAGCAGTACTTC.

The CDR3 sequence is CASSPRGLAGGPGYEQYF. Written as DNA, the CDR3 is TGTGCCAGCAGCCCACGGGGACTAGCGGGAGGGCCAGGCTACGAGCAGTACTTC. V gene TRBV2 combines with J gene TRBJ2-7; 16 bases fit TRBD2. V trimming: 6 bases; J trimming: 3 bases; junction bases outside the gene matches: 11. CDR3 length: 18 amino acids. Germline CDR1 SNHLY, CDR2 FYNNEI.

The gene calls are TRBV12-3 or TRBV12-4 and TRBJ1-5, with D unclear. Trimming shortened V by 3 bases and J by 5 bases, and 11 bases separated the two germline ends. The CDR3 has 14 amino acids. CDR3 loop: CASSFAASHQPQHF. The CDR3 nucleotides read TGTGCCAGCAGTTTCGCCGCTTCTCATCAGCCCCAGCATTTT.

V gene TRBV29-1 combines with J gene TRBJ1-3; TRBD1 agrees at 7 bases. With 8 bases clipped from V and 1 base from J, the junction kept 5 bases outside the gene matches. The CDR3 length is 13 residues. The germline CDR1 and CDR2 sequences are SQVTM and ANQGSEA. The CDR3 spells CSPARGSGNTIYF. For the CDR3, the DNA is TGCAGCCCGGCCAGGGGGTCTGGAAACACCATATATTTT.

Comment on this clonotype: The junction differs from germline at one of its ends, possibly a read error. The V gene is TRBV10-3, the J gene TRBJ1-1; possible D gene TRBD1, 6 bases. CDR1 is ENHRY, CDR2 SYGVKD, per germline. The CDR3 loop spans 15 amino acids. The CDR3 DNA follows: TGTGCCAGCAGTTCAGGGGCAGGGGCGAACACTGAAGCTTTCTTT. Translating gives CASSSGAGANTEAFF.

This clonotype was observed at least ten times. The CDR3 reads CAIREINTEAFF. The DNA for the CDR3 is TGTGCCATCAGGGAAATAAACACTGAAGCTTTCTTT. The chain carries TRBV10-3 and TRBJ1-1; D is unresolved. V lost 6 bases and J lost 2, with 7 bases in between. The CDR3 has 12 amino acids. Germline V gene sequence: CDR1 ENHRY, CDR2 SYGVKD.